This TCR beta chain was obtained from a study of Ad26.COV2.S vaccination and SARS-CoV-2 variants. Clones were read by immunoSEQ multiplex PCR, and TCRdb kept only the in-frame ones, dropping some. The table shows roughly 500,000 clones, with 87% occurring only once. A word on this clone: Distinct nucleotide sequences in the sample also encode this CDR3.

Documented treatment: approximately 18 received Ad26.COV2.S at low or high dose, single or two shots; roughly five received placebo; per-sample allocation not given. Collection of the samples took place on day 63 after the first injection of vaccine or placebo. The sequences come from peripheral blood, collected in a trial of Ad26.COV2.S vaccine versus placebo. This TCR was recovered from a person aged 18-65 years who received the Ad26.COV2.S COVID-19 vaccine or a placebo.

CDR3 amino acids: CASSLGDRGYEQYF. The CDR3 DNA is TGTGCCAGCAGCTTAGGAGACAGGGGATACGAGCAGTACTTC. This chain links TRBV7-2 with TRBJ2-7, with 8 nucleotides matching TRBD1. Trimming removed 1 base from V and 4 bases from J; junction bases left unmatched: 3. This CDR3 region has 14 residues. Germline lookup yields CDR1 SGHTA and CDR2 FQGNSA. Based on the CDR3 plus reference TRBV7-2 and TRBJ2-7, the full variable domain is GAGVSQSPSNKVTEKGKDVELRCDPISGHTALYWYRQSLGQGLEFLIYFQGNSAPDKSGLPSDRFSAERTGGSVSTLTIQRTQQEDSAVYLCASSLGDRGYEQYFGPGTRLTVT.